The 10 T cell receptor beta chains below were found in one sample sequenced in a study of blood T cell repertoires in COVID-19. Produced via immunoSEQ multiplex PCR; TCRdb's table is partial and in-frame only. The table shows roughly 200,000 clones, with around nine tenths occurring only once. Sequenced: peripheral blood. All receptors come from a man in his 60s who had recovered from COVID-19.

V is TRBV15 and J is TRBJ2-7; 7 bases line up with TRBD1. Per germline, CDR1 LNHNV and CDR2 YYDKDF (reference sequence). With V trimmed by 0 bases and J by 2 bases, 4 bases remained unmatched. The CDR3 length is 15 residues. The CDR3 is CATSRDKGAAYEQYF. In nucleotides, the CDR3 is TGTGCCACCAGCAGAGATAAGGGGGCGGCCTACGAGCAGTACTTC.

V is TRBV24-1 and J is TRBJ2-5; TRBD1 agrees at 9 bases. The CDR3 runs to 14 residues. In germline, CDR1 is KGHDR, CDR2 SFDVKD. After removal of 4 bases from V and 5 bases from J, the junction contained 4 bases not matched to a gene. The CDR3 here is CATSDTGGGETQYF. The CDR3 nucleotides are TGTGCCACCAGTGACACAGGGGGCGGCGAGACCCAGTACTTC.

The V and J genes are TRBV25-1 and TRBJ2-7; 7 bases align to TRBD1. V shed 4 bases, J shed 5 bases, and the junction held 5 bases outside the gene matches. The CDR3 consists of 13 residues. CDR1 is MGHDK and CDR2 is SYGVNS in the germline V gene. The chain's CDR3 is CASSATGVDEQYF. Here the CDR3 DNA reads TGTGCCAGCAGTGCTACAGGGGTAGACGAGCAGTACTTC.

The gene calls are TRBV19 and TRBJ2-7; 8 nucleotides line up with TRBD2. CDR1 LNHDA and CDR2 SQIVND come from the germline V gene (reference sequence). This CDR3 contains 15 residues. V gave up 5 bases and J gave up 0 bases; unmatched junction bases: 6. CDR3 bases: TGTGCCAGTAGTGCAAGGACTAGCAGCTCCTACGAGCAGTACTTC. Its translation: CASSARTSSSYEQYF.

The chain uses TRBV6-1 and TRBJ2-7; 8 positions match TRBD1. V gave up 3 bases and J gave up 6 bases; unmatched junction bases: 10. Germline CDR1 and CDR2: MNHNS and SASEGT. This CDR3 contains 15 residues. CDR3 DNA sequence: TGTGCCAGCAGTGATACGTGGGACAGGTCCGCCGAGCAGTACTTC. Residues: CASSDTWDRSAEQYF.

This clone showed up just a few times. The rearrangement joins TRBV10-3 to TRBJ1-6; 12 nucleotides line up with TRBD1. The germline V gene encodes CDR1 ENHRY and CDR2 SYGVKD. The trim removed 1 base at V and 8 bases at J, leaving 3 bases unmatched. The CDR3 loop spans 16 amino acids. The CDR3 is CAISEWGTGGDSPLHF. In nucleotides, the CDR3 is TGTGCCATCAGTGAGTGGGGGACAGGGGGCGATTCACCCCTCCACTTT.

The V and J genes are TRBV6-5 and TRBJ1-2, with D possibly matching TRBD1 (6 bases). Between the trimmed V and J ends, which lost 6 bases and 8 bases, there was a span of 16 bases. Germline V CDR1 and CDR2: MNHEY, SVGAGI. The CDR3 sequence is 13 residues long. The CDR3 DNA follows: TGTGCCAGCAGATCACAGGGCCCCGGGGGCTACACCTTC. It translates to CASRSQGPGGYTF.

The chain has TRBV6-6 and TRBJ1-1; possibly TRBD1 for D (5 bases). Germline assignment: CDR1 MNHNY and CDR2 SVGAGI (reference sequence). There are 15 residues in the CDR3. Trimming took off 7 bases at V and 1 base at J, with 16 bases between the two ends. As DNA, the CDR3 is TGTGCCAGCACACCCGGATGGGGCCGGAACACTGAAGCTTTCTTT. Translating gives CASTPGWGRNTEAFF.

The CDR3, as DNA: TGTGCCAGCAGCCGTTGGACTATCGGGACTGGGGCCAACGTCCTGACTTTC. Translation: CASSRWTIGTGANVLTF. This chain connects TRBV5-4 to TRBJ2-6; D might be TRBD2 (6 bases). Trimming took off 4 bases at V and 2 bases at J, with 16 bases between the two ends. Germline lookup yields CDR1 SGHNT and CDR2 YYREEE (reference sequence). This CDR3 contains 17 residues.

For the CDR3, the DNA is TGTGCCATCAAGGGGGCGGGCAGGGTGATCAACGAGCAGTACTTC. Translating gives CAIKGAGRVINEQYF. The chain combines TRBV10-3 with TRBJ2-7; the match to TRBD1 covers 7 bases. The germline CDR1 and CDR2 sequences are ENHRY and SYGVKD. The CDR3 is 15 amino acids. The trim removed 7 bases at V and 5 bases at J, leaving 14 bases unmatched.